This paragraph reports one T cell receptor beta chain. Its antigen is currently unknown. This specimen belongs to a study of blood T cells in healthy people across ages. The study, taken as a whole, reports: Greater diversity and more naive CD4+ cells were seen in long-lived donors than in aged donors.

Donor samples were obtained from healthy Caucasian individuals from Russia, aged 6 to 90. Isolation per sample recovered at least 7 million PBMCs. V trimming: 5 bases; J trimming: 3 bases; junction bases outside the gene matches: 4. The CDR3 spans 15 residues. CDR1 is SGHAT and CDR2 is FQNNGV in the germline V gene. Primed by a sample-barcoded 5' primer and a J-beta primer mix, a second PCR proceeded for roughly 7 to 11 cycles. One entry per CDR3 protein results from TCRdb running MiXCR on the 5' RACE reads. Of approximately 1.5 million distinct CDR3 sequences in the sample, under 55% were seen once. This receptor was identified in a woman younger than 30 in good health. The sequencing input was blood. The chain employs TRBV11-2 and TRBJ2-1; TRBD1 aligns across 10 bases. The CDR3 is CASSPDRGNYNEQFF. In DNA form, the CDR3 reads TGTGCCAGCAGCCCGGACAGGGGGAACTACAATGAGCAGTTCTTC.